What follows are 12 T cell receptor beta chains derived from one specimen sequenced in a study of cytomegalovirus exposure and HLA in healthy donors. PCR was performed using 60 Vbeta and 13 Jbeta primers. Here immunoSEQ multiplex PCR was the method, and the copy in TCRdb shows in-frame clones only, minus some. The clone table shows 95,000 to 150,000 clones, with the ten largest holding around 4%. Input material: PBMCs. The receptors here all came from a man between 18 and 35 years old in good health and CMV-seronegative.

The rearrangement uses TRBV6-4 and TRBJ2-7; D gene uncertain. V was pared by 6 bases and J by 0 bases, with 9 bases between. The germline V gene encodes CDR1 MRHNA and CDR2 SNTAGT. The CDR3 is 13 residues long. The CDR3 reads CASSPPSSYEQYF. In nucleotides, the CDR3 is TGTGCCAGCAGCCCCCCGAGCTCCTACGAGCAGTACTTC.

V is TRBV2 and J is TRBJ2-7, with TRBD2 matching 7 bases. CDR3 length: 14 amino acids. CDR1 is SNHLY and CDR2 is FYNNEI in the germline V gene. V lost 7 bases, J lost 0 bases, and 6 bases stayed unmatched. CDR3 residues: CASTGTMSSYEQYF. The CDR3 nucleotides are TGTGCCAGCACCGGGACTATGAGCTCCTACGAGCAGTACTTC.

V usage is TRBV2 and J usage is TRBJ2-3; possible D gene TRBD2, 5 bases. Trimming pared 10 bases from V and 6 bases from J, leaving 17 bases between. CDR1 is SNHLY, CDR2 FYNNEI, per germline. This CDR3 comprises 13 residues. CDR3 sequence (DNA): TGTGCCAACCAGGAGGCCCCCGTGGATACGCAGTATTTT. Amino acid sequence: CANQEAPVDTQYF.

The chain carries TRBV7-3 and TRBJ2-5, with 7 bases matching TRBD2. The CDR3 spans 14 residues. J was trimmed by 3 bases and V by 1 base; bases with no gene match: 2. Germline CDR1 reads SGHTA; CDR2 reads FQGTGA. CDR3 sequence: CASSLNGGEETQYF. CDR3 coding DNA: TGTGCCAGCAGCTTAAATGGGGGGGAAGAGACCCAGTACTTC.

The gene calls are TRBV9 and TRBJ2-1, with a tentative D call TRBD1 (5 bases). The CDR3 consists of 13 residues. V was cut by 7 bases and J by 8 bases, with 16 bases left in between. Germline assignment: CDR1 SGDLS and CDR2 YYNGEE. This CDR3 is CASAAPGYHEQFF. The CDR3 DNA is TGTGCCAGCGCCGCCCCAGGGTACCATGAGCAGTTCTTC. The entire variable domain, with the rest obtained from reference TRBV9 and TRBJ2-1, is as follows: DSGVTQTPKHLITATGQRVTLRCSPRSGDLSVYWYQQSLDQGLQFLIQYYNGEERAKGNILERFSAQQFPDLHSELNLSSLELGDSALYFCASAAPGYHEQFFGPGTRLTVL.

The CDR3 DNA sequence: TGTGCCAGCAGCGGGGTGGGACAGCCCCCCTCCGAGCAGTACTTC. Its protein product is CASSGVGQPPSEQYF. The rearrangement links TRBV7-9 to TRBJ2-7; 7 bases match TRBD1. The germline V gene has CDR1 SEHNR and CDR2 FQNEAQ (reference sequence). The CDR3 has 15 residues. The V gene end was trimmed by 5 bases and the J gene end by 6 bases; junction bases not matched to a gene: 13. Full variable domain (missing parts from reference TRBV7-9 and TRBJ2-7): DTGVSQNPRHKITKRGQNVTFRCDPISEHNRLYWYRQTLGQGPEFLTYFQNEAQLEKSRLLSDRFSAERPKGSFSTLEIQRTEQGDSAMYLCASSGVGQPPSEQYFGPGTRLTVT.

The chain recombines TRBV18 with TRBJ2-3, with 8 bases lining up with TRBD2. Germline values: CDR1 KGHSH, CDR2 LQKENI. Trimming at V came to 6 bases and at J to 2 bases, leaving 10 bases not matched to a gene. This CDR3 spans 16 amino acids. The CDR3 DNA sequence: TGTGCCAGCTCCCCCCTAGCGGGTGACCTCACAGATACGCAGTATTTT. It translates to CASSPLAGDLTDTQYF.

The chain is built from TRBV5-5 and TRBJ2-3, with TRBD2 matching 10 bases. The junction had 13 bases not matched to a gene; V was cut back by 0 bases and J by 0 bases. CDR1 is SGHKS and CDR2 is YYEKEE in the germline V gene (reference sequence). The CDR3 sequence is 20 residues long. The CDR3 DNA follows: TGTGCCAGCAGCTTGGCGGGAAGGTCTAGCGGGGGACCTAGCACAGATACGCAGTATTTT. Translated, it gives CASSLAGRSSGGPSTDTQYF.

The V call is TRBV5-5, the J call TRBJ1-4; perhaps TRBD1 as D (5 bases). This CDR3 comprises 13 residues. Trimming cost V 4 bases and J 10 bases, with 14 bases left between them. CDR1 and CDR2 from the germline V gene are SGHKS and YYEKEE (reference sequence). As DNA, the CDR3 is TGTGCCAGCAGCCTCTTGGGGAGGGGAAAACTGTTTTTT. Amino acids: CASSLLGRGKLFF.

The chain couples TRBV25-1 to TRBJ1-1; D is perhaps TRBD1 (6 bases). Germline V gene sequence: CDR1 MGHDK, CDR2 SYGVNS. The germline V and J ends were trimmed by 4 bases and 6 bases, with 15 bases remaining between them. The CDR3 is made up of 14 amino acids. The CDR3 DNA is TGTGCCAGCAGTGTTGGGGGGGGGCTGGCTGAAGCTTTCTTT. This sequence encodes CASSVGGGLAEAFF.

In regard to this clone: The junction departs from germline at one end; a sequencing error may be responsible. Here the CDR3 DNA reads TGTGCTAGCAGCCGGGGGGCAGGGAGCTCCTACGAGCAGTACTTC. It codes for CASSRGAGSSYEQYF. The chain employs TRBV7-7 and TRBJ2-7; tentatively, D is TRBD2 (7 bases). The germline gives CDR1 SSHAT, CDR2 FNYEAQ (reference sequence). CDR3 length: 15 amino acids.

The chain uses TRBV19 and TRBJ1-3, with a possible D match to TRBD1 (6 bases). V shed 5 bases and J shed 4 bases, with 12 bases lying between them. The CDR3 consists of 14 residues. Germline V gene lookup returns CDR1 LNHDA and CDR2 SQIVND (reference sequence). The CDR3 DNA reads TGTGCCAGTAGTTTTACAGGGACGGGAAACACCATATATTTT. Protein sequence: CASSFTGTGNTIYF.